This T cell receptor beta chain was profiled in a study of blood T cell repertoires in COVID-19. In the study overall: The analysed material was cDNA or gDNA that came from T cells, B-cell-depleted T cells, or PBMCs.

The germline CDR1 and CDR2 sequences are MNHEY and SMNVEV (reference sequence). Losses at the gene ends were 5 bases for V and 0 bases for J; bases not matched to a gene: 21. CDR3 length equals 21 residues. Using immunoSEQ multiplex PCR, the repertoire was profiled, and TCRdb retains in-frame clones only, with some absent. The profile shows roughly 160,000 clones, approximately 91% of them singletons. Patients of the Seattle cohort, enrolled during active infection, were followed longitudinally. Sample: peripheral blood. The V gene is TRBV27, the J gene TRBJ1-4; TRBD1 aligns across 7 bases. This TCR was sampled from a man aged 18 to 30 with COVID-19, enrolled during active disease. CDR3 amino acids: CASSPTPPGTVTRATNEKLFF. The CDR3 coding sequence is TGTGCCAGCAGTCCAACCCCCCCCGGGACAGTTACCCGAGCAACTAATGAAAAACTGTTTTTT.